Listed below are T cell receptor beta chains from one sample, sequenced in a study of regulatory T cells in long-lasting Graves disease. One entry per CDR3 protein results from TCRdb running MiXCR on the multiplex PCR reads. The sample lists 400,000 to 500,000 distinct CDR3 sequences; about 15% were seen once. These data were likewise used in another study, on T cells in Graves' hyperthyroidism and ophthalmopathy.

Here the sequenced sample was peripheral blood mononuclear cells (PBMCs), taken at new diagnosis, from a patient treated with antithyroid drugs. The receptors derive from a woman aged 40-49 years with Graves disease. CDR3s include the opening cysteine and the closing phenylalanine or tryptophan.

>TRBV28
CASSPDLWHLYEQYF
>TRBV28
CASSWGRKETQYF
>TRBV7-3
CASSLYRDSYEQYF
>TRBV9
CASSVEATGETQYF
>TRBV6-1
CASSELDRGQPQHF
>TRBV6-2/TRBV6-3
CASSSFRGLYGYTF
>TRBV6-2/TRBV6-3
CASSSTPGLKGYNEQFF
>TRBV13
CASSLGDRGNDEQFF
>TRBV12-3/TRBV12-4
CASSLGVGIDEQFF
>TRBV25-1
CASSPSGRSVSETQYF
>TRBV11-2
CASSLDLGGDYEQYF
>TRBV27
CASTIVVPGGFLDEQFF
>TRBV3-1
CASSQDEAGWGTDTQYF
>TRBV12-3/TRBV12-4
CASSNVGVSQETQYF
>TRBV19
CASSASSWVYEQYF
>TRBV9
CASSPETSGYNEQFF
>TRBV30
CAWSRTSGLDDEQFF
>TRBV12-3/TRBV12-4
CASSSGHYLAGSKDTQYF
>TRBV29-1
CSVGGRAYNEQFF
>TRBV15
CATSRDYQTGSYEQYF
>TRBV2
CASIQSGTEQYF
>TRBV18
CASSPGTSGIYNEQFF
>TRBV20-1
CSAASDDWNEQFF
>TRBV12-3/TRBV12-4
CASRNRLSGNTIYF
>TRBV28
CASSLFGRDNEQFF
>TRBV19
CASSVEALAYEQYF
>TRBV7-2
CASSLEREAEKLFF
>TRBV27
CASSLGGRSYEQYF
>TRBV18
CASSSRTGDAYNEQFF
>TRBV20-1
CSARDTRNTEAFF
>TRBV6-1
CASTKAGDWLFF
>TRBV11-3
CASSRKTRASTDTQYF
>TRBV15
CATSRDPPGLAETYNEQFF
>TRBV5-1
CASSLGQGVNEKLFF
>TRBV11-2
CASSLALGSENEQYF
>TRBV28
CASSSVNYREYEQYF
>TRBV11-2
CASRTDRGAQEDTQYF
>TRBV6-1
CASPRVRSTDTQYF
>TRBV12-3/TRBV12-4
CATTPAGANYGYTF
>TRBV19
CASSIARQGNYNEQFF
>TRBV7-3
CASSLGSGQSLGNTQYF
>TRBV18
CASSIEPGYNEQFF
>TRBV6-2/TRBV6-3
CASSPRHPGVRSNQPQHF
>TRBV20-1
CSASREAGGPDYEQYF
>TRBV6-1
CASSPPGGTYEQYF
>TRBV11-2
CASSSLRGREITHEQFF
>TRBV20-1
CSALPLANQPQHF
>TRBV2
CASSRTSDYGYTF
>TRBV7-2
CASSLGLTGGANEQLFF
>TRBV19
CASTSPSGLGIYEQYF
>TRBV11-3
CASSLEGTGKSETQYF
>TRBV6-5
CASSYRLTSGRNNEQFF
>TRBV9
CASSVGGGLGQPQHF
>TRBV28
CASSLPGQGWNTEAFF
>TRBV19
CASSIAGQGSNRAPWHF
>TRBV28
CASSWDRVSFLTF
>TRBV24-1
CATSDRGIPNTGELFF